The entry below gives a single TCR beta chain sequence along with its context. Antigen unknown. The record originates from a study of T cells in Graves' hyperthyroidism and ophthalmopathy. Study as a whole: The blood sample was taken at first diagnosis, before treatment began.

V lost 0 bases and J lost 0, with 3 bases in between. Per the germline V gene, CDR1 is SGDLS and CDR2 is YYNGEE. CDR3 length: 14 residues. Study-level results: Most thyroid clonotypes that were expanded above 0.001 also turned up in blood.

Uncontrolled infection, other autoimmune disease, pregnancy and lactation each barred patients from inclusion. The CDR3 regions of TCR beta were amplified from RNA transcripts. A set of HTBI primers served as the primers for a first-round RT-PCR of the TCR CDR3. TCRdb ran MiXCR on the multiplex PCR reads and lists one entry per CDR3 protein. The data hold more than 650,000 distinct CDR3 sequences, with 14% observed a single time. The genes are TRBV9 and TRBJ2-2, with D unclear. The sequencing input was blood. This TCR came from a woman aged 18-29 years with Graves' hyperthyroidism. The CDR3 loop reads CASSVVTNTGELFF. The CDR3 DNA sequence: TGTGCCAGCAGCGTAGTAACGAACACCGGGGAGCTGTTTTTT.